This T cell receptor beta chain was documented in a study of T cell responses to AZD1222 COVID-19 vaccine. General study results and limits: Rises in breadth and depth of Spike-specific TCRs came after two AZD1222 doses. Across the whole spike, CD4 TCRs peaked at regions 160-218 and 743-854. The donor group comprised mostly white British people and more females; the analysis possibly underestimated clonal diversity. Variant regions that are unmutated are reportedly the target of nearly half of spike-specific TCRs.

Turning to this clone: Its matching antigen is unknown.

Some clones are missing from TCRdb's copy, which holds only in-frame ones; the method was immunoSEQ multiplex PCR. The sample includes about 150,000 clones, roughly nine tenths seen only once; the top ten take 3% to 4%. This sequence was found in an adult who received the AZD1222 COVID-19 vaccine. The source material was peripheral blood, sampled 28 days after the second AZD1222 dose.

The CDR3 DNA follows: TGTGCCAGCAGCCCGGGGGAGGTAGCGGGGGTGAATGAGCAGTTCTTC. It specifies CASSPGEVAGVNEQFF. This chain uses TRBV12-1 with TRBJ2-1; the table gives TRBD2 as D, unverified against the DNA. TRBV12-1 has pseudogene status. The CDR3 is 16 amino acids.